This T cell receptor (beta chain) was profiled in a study of a mutant IDH1 vaccine in newly diagnosed glioma. Whole-study context: Vaccination was launched 4-6 weeks after radiotherapy alone, or with temozolomide cycles. Those enrolled had earlier been treated with radiotherapy, temozolomide, or both, mostly both.

TCRdb's table, derived via immunoSEQ multiplex PCR, lists solely in-frame clones and lacks some. The repertoire holds 52,000 or so clones, with about 81% as singletons. This CDR3 comprises 14 residues. V was clipped by 3 bases and J by 2 bases, with 11 bases between them. Per germline, CDR1 SGHRS and CDR2 YFSETQ. This clone appeared a few times. The antigen is unknown. Time point indicated: week 23, last vaccination. Doses consisted of 300 ug of mutant IDH1 20-mer peptide each, paired with topical imiquimod. Patients carried new grade 3 or 4 IDH1-mutant astrocytomas lacking nuclear ATRX. The receptor was isolated from a woman aged 35 to 49 with glioma. Some clones in this sample may be carry-over from other donors' samples. The J gene is TRBJ1-1, the V gene TRBV5-1; a weak D match, TRBD1 (6 bases). The sequenced sample was PBMCs, obtained from a glioma patient whose treatment included an IDH1 peptide vaccine. For the CDR3, the DNA is TGCGCCAGCAGCTATAAACAGGGAAACACTGAAGCTTTCTTT. Translated, it gives CASSYKQGNTEAFF.